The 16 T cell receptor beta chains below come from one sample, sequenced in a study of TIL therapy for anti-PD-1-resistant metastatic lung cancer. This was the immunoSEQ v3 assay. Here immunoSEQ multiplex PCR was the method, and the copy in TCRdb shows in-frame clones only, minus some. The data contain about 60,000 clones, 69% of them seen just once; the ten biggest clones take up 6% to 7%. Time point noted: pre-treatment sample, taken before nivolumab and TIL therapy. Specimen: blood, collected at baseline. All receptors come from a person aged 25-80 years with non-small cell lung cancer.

CDR3 protein: CASSLGPGVSTDTQYF. In DNA form, the CDR3 reads TGTGCCAGCAGCTTAGGTCCGGGAGTCAGCACAGATACGCAGTATTTT. V gene TRBV7-8 combines with J gene TRBJ2-3, with a tentative D call TRBD2 (6 bases). CDR3 length: 16 residues. Per the germline V gene, CDR1 is SGHVS and CDR2 is FQNEAQ. Trimming stripped 1 base from V and 0 bases from J, with 11 bases between.

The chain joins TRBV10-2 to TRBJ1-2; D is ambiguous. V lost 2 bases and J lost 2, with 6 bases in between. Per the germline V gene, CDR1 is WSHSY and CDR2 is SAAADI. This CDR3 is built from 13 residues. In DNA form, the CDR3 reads TGCGCCAGCAGTGAGAGGAGAAACTATGGCTACACCTTC. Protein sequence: CASSERRNYGYTF.

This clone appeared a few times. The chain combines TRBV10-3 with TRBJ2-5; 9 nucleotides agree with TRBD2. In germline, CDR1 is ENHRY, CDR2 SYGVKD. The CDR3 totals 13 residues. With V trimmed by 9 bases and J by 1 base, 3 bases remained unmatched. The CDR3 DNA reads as TGTGCCATGCAGCGGGGGGTCCAAGAGACCCAGTACTTC. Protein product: CAMQRGVQETQYF.

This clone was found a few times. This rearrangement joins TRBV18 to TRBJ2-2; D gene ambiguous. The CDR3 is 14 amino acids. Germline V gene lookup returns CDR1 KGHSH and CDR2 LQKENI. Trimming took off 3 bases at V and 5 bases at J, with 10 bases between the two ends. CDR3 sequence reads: CASSPAGRTGELFF. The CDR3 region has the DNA TGTGCCAGCTCACCCGCTGGTCGAACCGGGGAGCTGTTTTTT.

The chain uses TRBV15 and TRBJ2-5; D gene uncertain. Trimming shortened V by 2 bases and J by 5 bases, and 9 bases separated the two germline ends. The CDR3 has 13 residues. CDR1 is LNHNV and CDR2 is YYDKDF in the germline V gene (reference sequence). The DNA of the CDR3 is TGTGCCACCAGCAGACTGGACGGGGAGACCCAGTACTTC. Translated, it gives CATSRLDGETQYF.

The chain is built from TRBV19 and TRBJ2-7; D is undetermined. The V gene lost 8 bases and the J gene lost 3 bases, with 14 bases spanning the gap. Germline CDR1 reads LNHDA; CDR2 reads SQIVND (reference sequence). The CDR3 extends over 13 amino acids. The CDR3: CASSPTLNYEQYF. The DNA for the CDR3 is TGTGCCAGTTCTCCTACTCTTAACTACGAGCAGTACTTC.

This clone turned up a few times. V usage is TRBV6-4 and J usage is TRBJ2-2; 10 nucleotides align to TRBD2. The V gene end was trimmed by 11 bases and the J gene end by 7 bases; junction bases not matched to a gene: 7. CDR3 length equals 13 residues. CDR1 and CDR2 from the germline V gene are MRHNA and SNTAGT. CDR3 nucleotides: TGTGCCGGGGGACTAGCGAGCGTCGGGGAGCTGTTTTTT. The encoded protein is CAGGLASVGELFF.

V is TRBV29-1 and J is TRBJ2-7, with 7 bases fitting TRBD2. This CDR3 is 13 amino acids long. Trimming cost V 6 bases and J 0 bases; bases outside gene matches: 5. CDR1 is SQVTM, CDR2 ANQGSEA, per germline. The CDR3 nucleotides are TGCAGCGTCACTAGCGTAACCTCCTACGAGCAGTACTTC. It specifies CSVTSVTSYEQYF.

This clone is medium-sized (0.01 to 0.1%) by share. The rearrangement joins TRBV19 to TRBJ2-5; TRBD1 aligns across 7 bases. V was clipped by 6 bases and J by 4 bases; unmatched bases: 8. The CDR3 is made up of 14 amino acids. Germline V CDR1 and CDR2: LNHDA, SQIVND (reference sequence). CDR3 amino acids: CASRQTGLGETQYF. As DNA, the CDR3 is TGTGCCAGTAGGCAGACAGGGCTGGGAGAGACCCAGTACTTC.

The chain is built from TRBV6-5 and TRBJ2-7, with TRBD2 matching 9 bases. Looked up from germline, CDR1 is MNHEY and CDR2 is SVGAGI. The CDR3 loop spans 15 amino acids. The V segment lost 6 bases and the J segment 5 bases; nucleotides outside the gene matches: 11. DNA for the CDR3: TGTGCCAGCAGGCGCCGTGCGGGAGGGACAGACGAGCAGTACTTC. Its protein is CASRRRAGGTDEQYF.

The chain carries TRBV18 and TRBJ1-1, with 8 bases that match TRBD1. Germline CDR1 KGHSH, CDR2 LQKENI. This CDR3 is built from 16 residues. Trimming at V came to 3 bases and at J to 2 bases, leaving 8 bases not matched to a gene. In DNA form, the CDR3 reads TGTGCCAGCTCACCCGGACAGGGACGGCTAAACACTGAAGCTTTCTTT. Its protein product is CASSPGQGRLNTEAFF.

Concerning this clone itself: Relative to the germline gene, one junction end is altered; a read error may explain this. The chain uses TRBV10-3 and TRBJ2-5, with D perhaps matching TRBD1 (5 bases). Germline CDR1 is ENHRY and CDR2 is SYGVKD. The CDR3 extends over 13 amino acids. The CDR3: CASSGAAQETQYF. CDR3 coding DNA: TGTGCCAGCAGTGGGGCAGCCCAAGAGACCCAGTACTTC.

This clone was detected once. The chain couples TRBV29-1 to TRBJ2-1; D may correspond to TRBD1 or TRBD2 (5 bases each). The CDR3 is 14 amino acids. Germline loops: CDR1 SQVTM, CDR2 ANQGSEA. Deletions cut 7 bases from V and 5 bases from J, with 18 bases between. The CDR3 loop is CSASGTSENNEQFF. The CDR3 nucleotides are TGCAGCGCCTCCGGGACGTCTGAAAACAATGAGCAGTTCTTC.

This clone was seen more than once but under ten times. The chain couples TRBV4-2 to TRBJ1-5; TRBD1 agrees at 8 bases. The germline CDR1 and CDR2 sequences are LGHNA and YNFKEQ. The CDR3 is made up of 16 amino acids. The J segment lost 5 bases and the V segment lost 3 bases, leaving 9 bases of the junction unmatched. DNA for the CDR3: TGTGCCAGCAGCCATCACGGCAGGGGGCCGTATCAGCCCCAGCATTTT. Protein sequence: CASSHHGRGPYQPQHF.

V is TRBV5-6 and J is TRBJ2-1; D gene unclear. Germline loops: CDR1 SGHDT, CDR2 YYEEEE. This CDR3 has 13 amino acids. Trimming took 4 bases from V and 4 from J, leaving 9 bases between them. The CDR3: CASSASPYNEQFF. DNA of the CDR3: TGTGCCAGCAGCGCTTCACCTTACAATGAGCAGTTCTTC.

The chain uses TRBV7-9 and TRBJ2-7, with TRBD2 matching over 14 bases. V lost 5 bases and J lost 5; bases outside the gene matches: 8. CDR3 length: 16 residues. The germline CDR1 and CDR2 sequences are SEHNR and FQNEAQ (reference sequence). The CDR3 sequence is CASSRRTSGGIDEQYF. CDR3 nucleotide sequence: TGTGCCAGCAGCCGCCGGACTAGCGGGGGGATTGACGAGCAGTACTTC.